Below, 32 T cell receptor beta chains from the same sample are listed, as sequenced in a study of CD8 T cells in ankylosing spondylitis. Study-wide results and caveats: Ankylosing spondylitis blood appeared to carry a characteristic TCR beta motif of roughly eight highly homologous variants.

The antigens of these receptors remain unknown. TCRdb redid the calling of the 5' RACE reads with MiXCR, one entry per CDR3 protein. This table has 250,000 to 350,000 distinct CDR3 sequences, 7% to 9% appearing once. The material sequenced was blood, either unsorted or a sorted T cell fraction (not recorded which). The receptors here all came from a male donor with ankylosing spondylitis.

This clonotype was detected ten times or more. V is TRBV4-2 and J is TRBJ1-1; D possibly corresponds to TRBD1 (6 bases). The CDR3 covers 17 residues. Germline V gives CDR1 LGHNA, CDR2 YNFKEQ. Trimming left V 0 bases short and J 0 bases short, with 14 bases between. Here the CDR3 DNA reads TGTGCCAGCAGCCAAGACCGGCCTGGACAGATGAACACTGAAGCTTTCTTT. Protein: CASSQDRPGQMNTEAFF.

The rearrangement links TRBV7-2 to TRBJ2-1, with TRBD2 matching over 11 bases. The CDR3 runs 15 residues. The germline V gene has CDR1 SGHTA and CDR2 FQGNSA. With 5 bases clipped from V and 9 bases from J, the junction kept 9 bases outside the gene matches. This CDR3 is CASSTNSGRASEQFF. CDR3 in DNA: TGTGCCAGCAGCACGAATAGCGGGAGGGCCAGTGAGCAGTTCTTC.

This clonotype was counted many times. The chain couples TRBV7-2 to TRBJ2-4; the match to TRBD2 covers 7 bases. The V segment lost 0 bases and the J segment 6 bases; nucleotides outside the gene matches: 5. CDR1 and CDR2 from the germline V gene are SGHTA and FQGNSA. This CDR3 comprises 15 residues. The chain's CDR3 is CASSLAGGRSNIQYF. As DNA, the CDR3 is TGTGCCAGCAGCTTAGCTGGCGGGAGATCAAACATTCAGTACTTC.

This clonotype occurred a few times. The CDR3 region is CASSFGGPPYEQYF. The CDR3 coding sequence is TGTGCCAGCAGTTTTGGGGGGCCTCCCTACGAGCAGTACTTC. The chain uses TRBV27 and TRBJ2-7; D may match TRBD1 or TRBD2 (6 bases each). CDR3 length: 14 residues. Trimming took off 3 bases at V and 2 bases at J, with 11 bases between the two ends. In germline, CDR1 is MNHEY, CDR2 SMNVEV (reference sequence).

Here the CDR3 DNA reads TGTGCCAGCAGCCCTGGGGGCCTTGCCGATCGGTTCTTC. Translating it yields CASSPGGLADRFF. J is TRBJ2-1 and V is TRBV12-3 or TRBV12-4; TRBD1 is a possible D gene (6 bases). This CDR3 comprises 13 residues. V was clipped by 6 bases and J by 15 bases, with 21 bases between them.

This clonotype was counted a few times. The V gene is TRBV29-1, the J gene TRBJ2-5; D could derive from TRBD1 or TRBD2 (5 bases each). CDR1 SQVTM and CDR2 ANQGSEA come from the germline V gene. The CDR3 sequence is 12 residues long. Between the trimmed V and J ends, which lost 7 bases and 2 bases, there was a span of 11 bases. As DNA, the CDR3 is TGCAGCGGGGGGACCCAGCAAGAGACCCAGTACTTC. Translating it yields CSGGTQQETQYF. The complete variable domain, with remaining parts taken from reference TRBV29-1 and TRBJ2-5, reads SAVISQKPSRDICQRGTSLTIQCQVDSQVTMMFWYRQQPGQSLTLIATANQGSEATYESGFVIDKFPISRPNLTFSTLTVSNMSPEDSSIYLCSGGTQQETQYFGPGTRLLVL.

This clonotype was seen a handful of times. V gene TRBV7-3 combines with J gene TRBJ1-5; no reliable D call. The CDR3 contains 15 residues. Germline CDR1 and CDR2: SGHTA and FQGTGA. V lost 5 bases to trimming and J lost 5 bases, with 16 bases between them. The CDR3 nucleotides are TGTGCCAGCAGCCCGCAGGCGGGGTCGGATCAGCCCCAGCATTTT. Its translation: CASSPQAGSDQPQHF.

This clonotype has at least ten counts. In nucleotides, the CDR3 is TGTGCCAGCTCACCCCTCCTAGCGGGAAGTTTCAATGAGCAGTTCTTC. Translation: CASSPLLAGSFNEQFF. V gene TRBV18 combines with J gene TRBJ2-1; 9 nucleotides line up with TRBD2. With 3 bases clipped from V and 6 bases from J, the junction kept 9 bases outside the gene matches. Per germline, CDR1 KGHSH and CDR2 LQKENI. The CDR3 runs to 16 residues.

This clonotype was counted at least ten times. The rearrangement uses TRBV5-1 and TRBJ2-1; tentatively, D is TRBD1 or TRBD2 (5 bases each). Trimming took 0 bases from V and 0 from J, leaving 16 bases between them. Germline values: CDR1 SGHRS, CDR2 YFSETQ. CDR3 length: 18 amino acids. CDR3 bases: TGCGCCAGCAGCTTGGTGTCGGGGTGGGGCGACTCCTACAATGAGCAGTTCTTC. It specifies CASSLVSGWGDSYNEQFF.

The chain is built from TRBV15 and TRBJ2-1; the D gene could be TRBD1 or TRBD2 (5 bases each). V was pared by 0 bases and J by 8 bases, with 23 bases between. This CDR3 contains 18 residues. From germline, CDR1 is LNHNV and CDR2 YYDKDF (reference sequence). DNA for the CDR3: TGTGCCACCAGCAGAGATCGTATTGGGTTGGGGACGAGGGATGAGCAGTTCTTC. Amino acids: CATSRDRIGLGTRDEQFF.

In its sample, this clonotype was seen a few times. V and J are TRBV5-1 and TRBJ2-7, with D perhaps being TRBD1 or TRBD2 (6 bases each). The germline V gene has CDR1 SGHRS and CDR2 YFSETQ. The CDR3 totals 14 residues. Between the trimmed V and J ends, which lost 2 bases and 5 bases, there was a span of 14 bases. CDR3 protein: CASSFGGRTNEQYF. In DNA form, the CDR3 reads TGCGCCAGCAGCTTTGGGGGGCGGACAAACGAGCAGTACTTC.

This clonotype was counted a few times. This sequence joins TRBV7-2 and TRBJ2-2; 7 positions match TRBD2. This CDR3 is built from 14 residues. Unmatched junction bases numbered 5, after V lost 5 bases and J lost 5 bases. CDR1 and CDR2 (germline): SGHTA, FQGNSA. For the CDR3, the DNA is TGTGCCAGCAGCCCGGGACTACATACCGGGGAGCTGTTTTTT. Its translation: CASSPGLHTGELFF.

This clonotype has only a few counts. A read error may account for a junction end that differs from germline. The gene calls are TRBV12-3 or TRBV12-4 and TRBJ2-7; a weak D match, TRBD2 (6 bases). This CDR3 comprises 16 residues. This CDR3 is CASSLRTAGPRAAQNF. As DNA, the CDR3 is TGTGCCAGCAGTTTAAGGACCGCGGGACCTAGGGCCGCGCAGAACTTC.

This clonotype came up a few times. J is TRBJ2-5 and V is TRBV7-9; 8 bases agree with TRBD1. This CDR3 comprises 13 residues. Trimming took 5 bases from V and 5 from J; bases not matched to a gene: 4. From germline, CDR1 is SEHNR and CDR2 FQNEAQ (reference sequence). CDR3 residues: CASSLDRVETQYF. The DNA of the CDR3 is TGTGCCAGCAGCCTGGACAGGGTGGAGACCCAGTACTTC.

This clonotype has just a few counts. The chain has TRBV5-1 and TRBJ2-1; 8 bases match TRBD1. CDR1 SGHRS and CDR2 YFSETQ come from the germline V gene. V lost 6 bases to trimming and J lost 8 bases; unmatched junction nucleotides: 13. This CDR3 spans 15 amino acids. As DNA, the CDR3 is TGCGCCAGCAACCAAGTCGGACAGGGAGAAGATGAGCAGTTCTTC. Encoded protein: CASNQVGQGEDEQFF.

In this sample, this clonotype turned up a few times. The chain couples TRBV3-1 to TRBJ2-1; TRBD2 matches at 13 bases. With V trimmed by 3 bases and J by 1 base, 3 bases remained unmatched. Germline V gene lookup returns CDR1 LGHDT and CDR2 YNNKEL (reference sequence). CDR3 length equals 17 residues. The chain's CDR3 is CASSQRTSGRSYNEQFF. CDR3 DNA sequence: TGTGCCAGCAGCCAGCGGACTAGCGGGAGATCCTACAATGAGCAGTTCTTC.

The chain has TRBV21-1 and TRBJ2-1; TRBD2 is the table's D call and was not checked against the DNA. TRBV21-1 is recorded as a pseudogene. This CDR3 is built from 15 residues. The CDR3 protein is CASSKAGRVSNEQFF. The DNA of the CDR3 is TGTGCCAGCAGCAAAGCAGGGAGGGTGAGCAATGAGCAGTTCTTC.

This clonotype was detected ten times or more. CDR3 in DNA: TGTGCCAGCGGGTTTCAGGGGAACTATGGCTACACCTTC. Encoded protein: CASGFQGNYGYTF. The gene calls are TRBV14 and TRBJ1-2; D is perhaps TRBD1 (6 bases). This CDR3 region has 13 residues. Germline V gene sequence: CDR1 SGHDN, CDR2 FVKESK. The V gene lost 8 bases and the J gene lost 2 bases, with 12 bases spanning the gap.

V and J are TRBV7-3 and TRBJ2-1; tentatively, D is TRBD1 (6 bases). The CDR3 runs 17 residues. Germline V gene lookup returns CDR1 SGHTA and CDR2 FQGTGA. Trimming took 1 base from V and 4 from J, leaving 17 bases between them. CDR3 sequence: CASSLMGDTRRYNEQFF. The CDR3 nucleotides are TGTGCCAGCAGCTTAATGGGGGACACCCGACGGTACAATGAGCAGTTCTTC.

This clonotype was seen a few times. The chain uses TRBV7-9 and TRBJ2-1; TRBD2 matches at 8 bases. CDR3 length: 13 amino acids. Per germline, CDR1 SEHNR and CDR2 FQNEAQ (reference sequence). With V trimmed by 5 bases and J by 9 bases, 6 bases remained unmatched. As DNA, the CDR3 is TGTGCCAGCAGCATAAGCGGGAGCTTTGAGCAGTTCTTC. This codes for CASSISGSFEQFF.

The chain employs TRBV2 and TRBJ2-4, with TRBD1 matching 9 bases. Germline loops: CDR1 SNHLY, CDR2 FYNNEI. The CDR3 extends over 12 amino acids. J lost 7 bases, V lost 11 bases, and 6 bases had no gene match. CDR3 amino acids: CAGDRGGNIQYF. DNA of the CDR3: TGTGCCGGTGACAGGGGGGGTAACATTCAGTACTTC.

In this sample, this clonotype turned up many times. This rearrangement joins TRBV4-1 to TRBJ2-7; no firm D call. This CDR3 is 13 amino acids long. Trimming removed 3 bases from V and 0 bases from J, with 6 bases in between. The V gene's germline CDR1 is MGHRA and CDR2 YSYEKL. The CDR3 loop reads CASSQGFSYEQYF. CDR3 in DNA: TGCGCCAGCAGCCAGGGGTTCTCCTACGAGCAGTACTTC.

The chain employs TRBV7-3 and TRBJ2-2, with a possible D match to TRBD2 (5 bases). Trimming left V 5 bases short and J 6 bases short, with 16 bases between. Germline CDR1 and CDR2: SGHTA and FQGTGA. The CDR3 has 15 amino acids. The CDR3 is CASSLRGIGAGELFF. CDR3 DNA: TGTGCCAGCAGCCTCCGGGGAATCGGTGCCGGGGAGCTGTTTTTT.

This clonotype was observed many times. The genes are TRBV4-1 and TRBJ2-1; weak D call: TRBD2 (6 bases). The CDR3 length is 17 residues. Trimming stripped 0 bases from V and 0 bases from J, with 12 bases between. The germline V gene encodes CDR1 MGHRA and CDR2 YSYEKL. CDR3 nucleotide sequence: TGCGCCAGCAGCCAAGATAGGCGACTAGACTCCTACAATGAGCAGTTCTTC. It is translated as CASSQDRRLDSYNEQFF.

This clonotype was seen ten or more times. V and J are TRBV12-3 or TRBV12-4 and TRBJ2-2; D is perhaps TRBD2 (6 bases). Trimming left V 5 bases short and J 4 bases short, with 14 bases between. The CDR3 totals 15 residues. CDR3 in amino acids: CASSRGGRITGELFF. Written as DNA, the CDR3 is TGTGCCAGCAGTCGGGGTGGGAGGATCACCGGGGAGCTGTTTTTT.

This clonotype came up many times. The chain has TRBV7-9 and TRBJ1-1; D is unclear. The V end was cut by 4 bases, the J end by 8 bases, with 8 bases between. Germline values: CDR1 SEHNR, CDR2 FQNEAQ (reference sequence). This CDR3 region has 11 residues. In DNA, the CDR3 is TGTGCCAGCAGCTCCGTTTCGGAAGCTTTCTTT. Protein: CASSSVSEAFF.

This clonotype occurred a few times. This sequence joins TRBV7-2 and TRBJ1-3; possible D gene TRBD1, 5 bases. Trimming removed 5 bases at V and 6 bases at J, with 26 bases between. Germline CDR1 is SGHTA and CDR2 is FQGNSA. CDR3 length: 18 amino acids. The CDR3 protein is CASSLGAFGAQATNTIYF. CDR3 sequence (DNA): TGTGCCAGCAGCCTAGGCGCCTTCGGGGCGCAGGCTACAAACACCATATATTTT. Full variable domain (rest looked up from reference TRBV7-2 and TRBJ1-3): GAGVSQSPSNKVTEKGKDVELRCDPISGHTALYWYRQSLGQGLEFLIYFQGNSAPDKSGLPSDRFSAERTGGSVSTLTIQRTQQEDSAVYLCASSLGAFGAQATNTIYFGEGSWLTVV.

The chain uses TRBV7-2 and TRBJ1-5; D gene unclear. The CDR3 has 14 residues. CDR1 is SGHTA and CDR2 is FQGNSA in the germline V gene. Trimming took 2 bases from V and 4 from J, leaving 9 bases between them. Here the CDR3 reads CASSLPGDNQPQHF. The CDR3 DNA follows: TGTGCCAGCAGCTTACCGGGTGATAATCAGCCCCAGCATTTT.

This clonotype was seen a handful of times. The chain joins TRBV3-1 to TRBJ1-6, with TRBD1 identical over 9 bases. Germline V gene sequence: CDR1 LGHDT, CDR2 YNNKEL (reference sequence). This CDR3 comprises 17 residues. V lost 0 bases, J lost 9 bases, and 9 bases stayed unmatched. The CDR3 DNA reads TGTGCCAGCAGCCAAGATTTTGACGACAGGGGGTCTTCACCCCTCCACTTT. This sequence encodes CASSQDFDDRGSSPLHF.

The chain is built from TRBV11-3 and TRBJ2-1; D might be TRBD2 (5 bases). V lost 4 bases and J 10 bases, leaving 14 bases between the germline ends. The CDR3 is 13 residues long. The V gene's germline CDR1 is SGHNT and CDR2 YENEEA. The CDR3 here is CASSSRGLREQFF. The CDR3 DNA is TGTGCCAGCAGCTCAAGAGGGCTTCGGGAGCAGTTCTTC. The full variable domain, in which reference TRBV11-3 and TRBJ2-1 provide the parts outside the CDR3, is EAGVVQSPRYKIIEKKQPVAFWCNPISGHNTLYWYLQNLGQGPELLIRYENEEAVDDSQLPKDRFSAERLKGVDSTLKIQPAELGDSAVYLCASSSRGLREQFFGPGTRLTVL.

This clonotype was observed a few times. The chain recombines TRBV5-1 with TRBJ2-1, with 10 bases matching TRBD2. Trimming cost V 3 bases and J 7 bases; bases outside gene matches: 16. The CDR3 spans 18 residues. Germline assignment: CDR1 SGHRS and CDR2 YFSETQ. The CDR3 region has the DNA TGCGCCAGCAGCTCGATCCCCTCTAGCGGGAGAGGACAGAATGAGCAGTTCTTC. This encodes CASSSIPSSGRGQNEQFF.

V is TRBV6-2 or TRBV6-3 and J is TRBJ2-1; 8 bases line up with TRBD2. The CDR3 consists of 16 residues. Unmatched junction bases numbered 3, after V lost 0 bases and J lost 2 bases. CDR1 MNHEY and CDR2 SVGEGT come from the germline V gene. The DNA of the CDR3 is TGTGCCAGCAGTTACTCGGGGCGGGAGGCCTACAATGAGCAGTTCTTC. Protein product: CASSYSGREAYNEQFF.